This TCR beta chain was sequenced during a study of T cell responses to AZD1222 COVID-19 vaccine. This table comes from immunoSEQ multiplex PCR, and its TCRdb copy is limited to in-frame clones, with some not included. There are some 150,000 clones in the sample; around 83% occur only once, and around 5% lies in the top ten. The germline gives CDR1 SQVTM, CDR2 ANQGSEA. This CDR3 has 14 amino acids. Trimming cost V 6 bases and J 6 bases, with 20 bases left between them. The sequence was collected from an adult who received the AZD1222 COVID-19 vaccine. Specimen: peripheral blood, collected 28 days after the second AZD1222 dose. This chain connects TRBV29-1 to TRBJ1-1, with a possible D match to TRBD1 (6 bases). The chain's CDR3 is CSVIIRGAGSEAFF. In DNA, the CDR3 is TGCAGCGTCATCATTCGGGGGGCAGGGTCTGAAGCTTTCTTT.